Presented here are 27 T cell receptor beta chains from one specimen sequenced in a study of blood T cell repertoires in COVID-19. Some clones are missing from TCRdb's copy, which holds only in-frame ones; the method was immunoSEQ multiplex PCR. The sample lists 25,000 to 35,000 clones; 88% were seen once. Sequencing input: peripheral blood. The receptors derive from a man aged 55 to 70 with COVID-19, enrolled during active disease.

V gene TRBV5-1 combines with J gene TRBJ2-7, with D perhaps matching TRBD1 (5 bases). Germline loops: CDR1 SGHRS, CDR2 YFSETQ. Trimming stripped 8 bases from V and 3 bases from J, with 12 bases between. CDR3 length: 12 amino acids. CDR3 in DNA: TGCGCCAGTGGGGCGAATCGCTACGAGCAGTACTTC. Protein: CASGANRYEQYF. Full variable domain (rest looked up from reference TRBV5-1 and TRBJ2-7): KAGVTQTPRYLIKTRGQQVTLSCSPISGHRSVSWYQQTPGQGLQFLFEYFSETQRNKGNFPGRFSGRQFSNSRSEMNVSTLELGDSALYLCASGANRYEQYFGPGTRLTVT.

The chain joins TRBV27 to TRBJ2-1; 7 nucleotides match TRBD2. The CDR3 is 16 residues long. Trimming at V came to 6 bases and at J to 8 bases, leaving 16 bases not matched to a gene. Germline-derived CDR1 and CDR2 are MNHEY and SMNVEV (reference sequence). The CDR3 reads CASSPPGGRVNHEQFF. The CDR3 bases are TGTGCCAGCAGCCCTCCGGGCGGGAGAGTTAACCATGAGCAGTTCTTC.

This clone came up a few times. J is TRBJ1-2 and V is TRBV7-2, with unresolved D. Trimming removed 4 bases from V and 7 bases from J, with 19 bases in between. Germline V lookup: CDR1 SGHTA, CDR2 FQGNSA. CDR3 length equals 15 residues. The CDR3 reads CASSSPNALVSGYTF. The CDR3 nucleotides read TGTGCCAGCAGCTCTCCTAATGCACTGGTTAGTGGCTACACCTTC.

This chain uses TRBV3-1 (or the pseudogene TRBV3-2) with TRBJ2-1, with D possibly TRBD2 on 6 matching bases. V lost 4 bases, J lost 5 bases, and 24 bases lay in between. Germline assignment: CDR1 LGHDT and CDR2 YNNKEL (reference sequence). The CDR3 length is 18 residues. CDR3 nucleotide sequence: TGTGCCAGCAGCCCGCTGGAGGAGGGACCCATGCCCAACAATGAGCAGTTCTTC. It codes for CASSPLEEGPMPNNEQFF.

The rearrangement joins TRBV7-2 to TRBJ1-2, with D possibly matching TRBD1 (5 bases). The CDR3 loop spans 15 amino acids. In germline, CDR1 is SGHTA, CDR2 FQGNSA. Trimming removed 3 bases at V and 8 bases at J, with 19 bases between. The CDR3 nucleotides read TGTGCCAGCAGCTTCAGATGGGGCGGTCAAGAGGGCTACACCTTC. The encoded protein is CASSFRWGGQEGYTF.

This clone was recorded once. CDR3 DNA sequence: TGTGCCAGTAGAGATGGGGGGACAGCTAATGAAAAACTGTTTTTT. Translating it yields CASRDGGTANEKLFF. V gene TRBV19 combines with J gene TRBJ1-4; 7 nucleotides align to TRBD1. CDR1 and CDR2 (germline): LNHDA, SQIVND (reference sequence). V dropped 6 bases and J dropped 3; count of bases not matched to a gene: 7. The CDR3 length is 15 residues.

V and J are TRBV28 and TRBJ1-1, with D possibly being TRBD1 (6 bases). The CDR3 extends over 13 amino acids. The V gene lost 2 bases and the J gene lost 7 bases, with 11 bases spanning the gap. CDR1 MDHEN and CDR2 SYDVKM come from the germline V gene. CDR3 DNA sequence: TGTGCCAGCAGTTTAATCGGACAGTTTGAAGCTTTCTTT. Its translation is CASSLIGQFEAFF.

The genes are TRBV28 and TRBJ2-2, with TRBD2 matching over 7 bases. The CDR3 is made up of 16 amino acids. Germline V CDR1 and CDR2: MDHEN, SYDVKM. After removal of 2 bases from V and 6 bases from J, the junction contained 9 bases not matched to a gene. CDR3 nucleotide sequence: TGTGCCAGCAGTTTACTCCCGCAGCGGGAATCCGGGGAGCTGTTTTTT. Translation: CASSLLPQRESGELFF.

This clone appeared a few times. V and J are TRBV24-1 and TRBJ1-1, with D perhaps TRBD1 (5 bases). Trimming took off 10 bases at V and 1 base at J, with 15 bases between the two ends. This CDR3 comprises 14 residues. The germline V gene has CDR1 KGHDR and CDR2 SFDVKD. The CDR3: CATKLGPGNTEAFF. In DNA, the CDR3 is TGTGCCACTAAACTGGGGCCGGGGAACACTGAAGCTTTCTTT.

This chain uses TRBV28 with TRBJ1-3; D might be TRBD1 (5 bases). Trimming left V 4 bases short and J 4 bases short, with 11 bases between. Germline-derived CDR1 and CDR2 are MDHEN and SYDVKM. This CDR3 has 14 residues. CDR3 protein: CASSSVGVGNTIYF. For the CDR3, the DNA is TGTGCCAGCAGTTCGGTAGGGGTCGGAAACACCATATATTTT.

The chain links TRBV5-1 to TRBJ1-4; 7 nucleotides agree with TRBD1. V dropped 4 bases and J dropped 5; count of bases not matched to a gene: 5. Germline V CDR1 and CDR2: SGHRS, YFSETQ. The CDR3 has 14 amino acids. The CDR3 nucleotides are TGCGCCAGCAGCACACAGGGGCTAAATGAAAAACTGTTTTTT. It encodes CASSTQGLNEKLFF.

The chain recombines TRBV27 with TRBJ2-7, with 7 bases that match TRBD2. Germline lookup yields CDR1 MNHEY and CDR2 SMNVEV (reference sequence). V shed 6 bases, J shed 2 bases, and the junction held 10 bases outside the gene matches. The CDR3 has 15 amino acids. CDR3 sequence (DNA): TGTGCCAGCAGCACCCAGCGGGAACCCACCTACGAGCAGTACTTC. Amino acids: CASSTQREPTYEQYF.

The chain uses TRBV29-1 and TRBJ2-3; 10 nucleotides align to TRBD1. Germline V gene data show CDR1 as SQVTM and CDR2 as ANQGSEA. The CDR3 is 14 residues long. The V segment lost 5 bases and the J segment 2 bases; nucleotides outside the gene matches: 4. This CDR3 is CSVRDRGPTDTQYF. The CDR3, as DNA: TGCAGCGTTCGGGACAGGGGCCCCACAGATACGCAGTATTTT.

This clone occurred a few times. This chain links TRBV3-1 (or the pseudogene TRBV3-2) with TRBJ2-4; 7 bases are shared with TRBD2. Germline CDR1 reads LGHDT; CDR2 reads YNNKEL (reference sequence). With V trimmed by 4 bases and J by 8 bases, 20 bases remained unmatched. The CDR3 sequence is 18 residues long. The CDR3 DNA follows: TGTGCCAGCAGCCCATACTACTTGAGCGGGACCTGGGGGGACATTCAGTACTTC. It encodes CASSPYYLSGTWGDIQYF.

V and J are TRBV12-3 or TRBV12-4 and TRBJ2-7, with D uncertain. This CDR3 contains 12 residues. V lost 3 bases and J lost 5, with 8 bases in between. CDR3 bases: TGTGCCAGCAGTTTTAATAGAAACGAGCAGTACTTC. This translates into CASSFNRNEQYF.

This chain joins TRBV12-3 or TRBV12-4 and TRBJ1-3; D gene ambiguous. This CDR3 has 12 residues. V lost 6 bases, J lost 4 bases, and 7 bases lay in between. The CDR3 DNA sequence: TGTGCCAGCAGACTCTACGGAAACACCATATATTTT. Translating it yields CASRLYGNTIYF.

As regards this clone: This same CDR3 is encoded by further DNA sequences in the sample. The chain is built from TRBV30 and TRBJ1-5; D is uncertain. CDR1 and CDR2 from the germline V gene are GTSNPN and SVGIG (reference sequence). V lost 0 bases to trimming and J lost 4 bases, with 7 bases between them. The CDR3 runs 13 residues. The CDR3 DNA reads TGTGCCTGGAGTGTACGGGATAATCAGCCCCAGCATTTT. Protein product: CAWSVRDNQPQHF.

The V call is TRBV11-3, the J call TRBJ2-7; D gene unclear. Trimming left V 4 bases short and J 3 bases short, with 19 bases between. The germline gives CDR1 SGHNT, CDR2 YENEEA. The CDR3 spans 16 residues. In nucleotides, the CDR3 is TGTGCCAGCAGCTCGGCATACCTAGAACCCTACTACGAGCAGTACTTC. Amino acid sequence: CASSSAYLEPYYEQYF. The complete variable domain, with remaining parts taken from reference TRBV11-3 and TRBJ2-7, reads EAGVVQSPRYKIIEKKQPVAFWCNPISGHNTLYWYLQNLGQGPELLIRYENEEAVDDSQLPKDRFSAERLKGVDSTLKIQPAELGDSAVYLCASSSAYLEPYYEQYFGPGTRLTVT.

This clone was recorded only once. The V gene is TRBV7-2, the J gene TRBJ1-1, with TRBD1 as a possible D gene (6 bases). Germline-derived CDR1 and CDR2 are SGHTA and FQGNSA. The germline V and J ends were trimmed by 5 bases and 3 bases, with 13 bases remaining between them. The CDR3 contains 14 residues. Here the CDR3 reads CASSATGFDTEAFF. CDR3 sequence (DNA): TGTGCCAGCAGCGCAACAGGGTTCGACACTGAAGCTTTCTTT.

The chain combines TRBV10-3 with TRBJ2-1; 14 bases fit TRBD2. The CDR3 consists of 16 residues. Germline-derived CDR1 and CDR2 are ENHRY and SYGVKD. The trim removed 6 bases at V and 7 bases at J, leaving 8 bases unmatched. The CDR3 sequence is CAIRPTGTSGRNEQFF. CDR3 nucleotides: TGTGCCATCAGACCCACCGGGACTAGCGGGAGAAATGAGCAGTTCTTC.

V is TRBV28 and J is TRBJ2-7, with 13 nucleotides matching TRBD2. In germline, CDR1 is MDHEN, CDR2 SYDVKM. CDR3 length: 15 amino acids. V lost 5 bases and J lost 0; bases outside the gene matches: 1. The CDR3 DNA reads TGTGCCAGCAGTGGACTAGCGGGGGCCTCCTACGAGCAGTACTTC. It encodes CASSGLAGASYEQYF.

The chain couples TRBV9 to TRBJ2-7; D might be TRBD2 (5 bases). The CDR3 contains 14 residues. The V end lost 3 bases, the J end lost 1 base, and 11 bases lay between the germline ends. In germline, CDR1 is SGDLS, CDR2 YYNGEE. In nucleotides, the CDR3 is TGTGCCAGCAGCGCGGACGGCGGGTCCTACGAGCAGTACTTC. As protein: CASSADGGSYEQYF.

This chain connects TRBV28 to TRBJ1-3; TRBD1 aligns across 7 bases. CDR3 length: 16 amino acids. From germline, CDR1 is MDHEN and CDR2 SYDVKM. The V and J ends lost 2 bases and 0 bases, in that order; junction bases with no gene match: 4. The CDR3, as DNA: TGTGCCAGCAGTTTAGAAGGGGGCCGCTCTGGAAACACCATATATTTT. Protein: CASSLEGGRSGNTIYF.

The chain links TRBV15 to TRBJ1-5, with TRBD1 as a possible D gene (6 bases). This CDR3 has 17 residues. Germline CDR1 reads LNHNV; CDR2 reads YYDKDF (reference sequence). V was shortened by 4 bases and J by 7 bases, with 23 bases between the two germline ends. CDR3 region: CATSKQRTVLPGQPQHF. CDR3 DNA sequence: TGTGCCACCAGCAAGCAGAGGACAGTACTCCCGGGGCAGCCCCAGCATTTT.

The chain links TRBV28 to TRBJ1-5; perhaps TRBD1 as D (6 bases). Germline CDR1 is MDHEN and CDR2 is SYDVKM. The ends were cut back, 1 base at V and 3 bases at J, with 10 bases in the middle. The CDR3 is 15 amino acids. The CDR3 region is CASSLSGQINQPQHF. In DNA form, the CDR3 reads TGTGCCAGCAGTTTATCTGGACAGATCAATCAGCCCCAGCATTTT.

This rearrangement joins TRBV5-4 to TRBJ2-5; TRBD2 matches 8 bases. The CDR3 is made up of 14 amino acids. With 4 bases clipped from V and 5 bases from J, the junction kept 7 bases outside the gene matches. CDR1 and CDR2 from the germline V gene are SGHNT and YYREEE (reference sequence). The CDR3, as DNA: TGTGCCAGCAGCCCGGGGGGGACGGTGGAGACCCAGTACTTC. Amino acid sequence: CASSPGGTVETQYF.

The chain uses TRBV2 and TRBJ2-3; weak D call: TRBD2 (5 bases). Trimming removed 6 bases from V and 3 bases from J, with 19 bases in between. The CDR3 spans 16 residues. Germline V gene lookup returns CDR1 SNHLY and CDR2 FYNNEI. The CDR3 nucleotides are TGTGCCAGCAGCCCCCCTAGAGGGAGTCGGACAGATACGCAGTATTTT. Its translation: CASSPPRGSRTDTQYF. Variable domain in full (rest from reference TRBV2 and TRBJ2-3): EPEVTQTPSHQVTQMGQEVILRCVPISNHLYFYWYRQILGQKVEFLVSFYNNEISEKSEIFDDQFSVERPDGSNFTLKIRSTKLEDSAMYFCASSPPRGSRTDTQYFGPGTRLTVL.